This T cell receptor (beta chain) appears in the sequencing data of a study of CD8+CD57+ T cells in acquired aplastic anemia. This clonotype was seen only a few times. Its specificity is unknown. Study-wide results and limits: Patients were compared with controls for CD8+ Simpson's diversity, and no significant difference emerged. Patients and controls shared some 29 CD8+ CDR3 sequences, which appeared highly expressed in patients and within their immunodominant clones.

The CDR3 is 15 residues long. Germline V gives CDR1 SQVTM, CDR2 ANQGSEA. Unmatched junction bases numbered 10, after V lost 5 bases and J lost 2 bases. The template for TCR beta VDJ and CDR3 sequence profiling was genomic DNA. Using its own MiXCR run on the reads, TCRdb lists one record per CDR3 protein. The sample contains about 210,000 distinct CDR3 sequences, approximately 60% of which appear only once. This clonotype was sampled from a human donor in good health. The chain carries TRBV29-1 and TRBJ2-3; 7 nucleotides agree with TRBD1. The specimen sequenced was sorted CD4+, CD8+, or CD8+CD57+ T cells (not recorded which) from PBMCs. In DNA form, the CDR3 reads TGCAGCGTTCGGACCGGGACAGAGTACACAGATACGCAGTATTTT. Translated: CSVRTGTEYTDTQYF.